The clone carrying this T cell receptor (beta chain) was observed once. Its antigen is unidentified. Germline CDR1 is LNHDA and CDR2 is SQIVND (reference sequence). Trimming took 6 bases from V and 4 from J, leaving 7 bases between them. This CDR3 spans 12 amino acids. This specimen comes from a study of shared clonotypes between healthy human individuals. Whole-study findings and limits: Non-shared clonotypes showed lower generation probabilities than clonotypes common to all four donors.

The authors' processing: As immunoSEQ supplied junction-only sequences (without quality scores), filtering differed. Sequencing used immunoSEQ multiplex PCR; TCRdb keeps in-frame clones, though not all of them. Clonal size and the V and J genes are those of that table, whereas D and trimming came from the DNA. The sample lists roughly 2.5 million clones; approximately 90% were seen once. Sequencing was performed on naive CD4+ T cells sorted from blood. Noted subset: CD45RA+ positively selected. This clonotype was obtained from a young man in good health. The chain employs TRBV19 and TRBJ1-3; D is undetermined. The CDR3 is CASRTFGNTIYF. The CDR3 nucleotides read TGTGCCAGTAGGACTTTCGGAAACACCATATATTTT.